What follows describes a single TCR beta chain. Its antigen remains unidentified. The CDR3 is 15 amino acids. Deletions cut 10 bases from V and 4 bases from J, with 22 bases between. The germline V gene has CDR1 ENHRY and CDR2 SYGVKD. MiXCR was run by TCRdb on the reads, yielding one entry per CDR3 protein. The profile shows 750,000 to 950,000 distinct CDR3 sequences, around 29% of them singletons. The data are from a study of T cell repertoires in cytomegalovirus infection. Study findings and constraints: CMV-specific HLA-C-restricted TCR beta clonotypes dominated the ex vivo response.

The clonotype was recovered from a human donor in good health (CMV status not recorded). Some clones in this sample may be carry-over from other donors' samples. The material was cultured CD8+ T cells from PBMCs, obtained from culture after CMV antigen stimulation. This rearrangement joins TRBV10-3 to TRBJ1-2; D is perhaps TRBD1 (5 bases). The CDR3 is CATLGEIEETYGYTF. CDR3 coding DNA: TGTGCCACCCTAGGGGAGATAGAGGAAACCTATGGCTACACCTTC.